Detailed here is one T cell receptor (beta chain). What it binds is unknown. The data stem from a study of cytomegalovirus exposure and HLA in healthy donors. General observations from the study: Fewer N-insertions than the roughly 670-donor mean were reportedly shown by an Asian-associated ancestry cluster in a later analysis.

Germline V lookup: CDR1 SGHKS, CDR2 YYEKEE (reference sequence). The CDR3 spans 13 residues. The PCR used 60 Vbeta and 13 Jbeta primers. Using immunoSEQ multiplex PCR, the repertoire was profiled, and TCRdb retains in-frame clones only, with some absent. Recorded for this sample: tens of thousands of clones. The chain is built from TRBV5-5 and TRBJ2-5, with D possibly matching TRBD2 (6 bases). Matching the DNA end better, TRBJ2-7 makes the J call doubtful. The sample was PBMCs. The sequence came from a woman in her 50s in good health and CMV-seropositive. The CDR3 reads CASTSGSSYEQYF. The CDR3 nucleotides read TGTGCCAGCACCTCCGGGAGCTCCTACGAGCAGTACTTC.